The clone carrying this T cell receptor (beta chain) was recorded once. What it binds is not known. Lacking the conserved final phenylalanine or tryptophan, this CDR3 likely reflects a read error. TCRdb used MiXCR to reprocess the reads, holding one entry per CDR3 protein. This sample has around 740,000 distinct CDR3 sequences, with roughly 35% found just once. These data belong to a study of T cell repertoires in cytomegalovirus infection. Whole-study context: Indications came from public TCR beta signatures; they pointed to CMV infection and to a matching HLA type. Study findings and constraints: Cumulative public TCR beta family frequency identified carriers of CMV plus the relevant HLA. Dominant in the ex vivo response were TCR beta clonotypes restricted by HLA-C and specific for CMV.

This CDR3 comprises 13 residues. V shed 2 bases and J shed 5 bases, with 7 bases lying between them. The material sequenced was PBMCs. The sequence was collected from a human donor in good health (CMV status not recorded). Some clones in this sample may be carry-over from other donors' samples. The chain employs TRBV12-3 or TRBV12-4 and TRBJ1-5, with D possibly matching TRBD1 (5 bases). The CDR3 DNA is TGTGCCAGCAGTTTAAGCAGGGATCAGCCCCAGCATTTG. Its protein product is CASSLSRDQPQHL.